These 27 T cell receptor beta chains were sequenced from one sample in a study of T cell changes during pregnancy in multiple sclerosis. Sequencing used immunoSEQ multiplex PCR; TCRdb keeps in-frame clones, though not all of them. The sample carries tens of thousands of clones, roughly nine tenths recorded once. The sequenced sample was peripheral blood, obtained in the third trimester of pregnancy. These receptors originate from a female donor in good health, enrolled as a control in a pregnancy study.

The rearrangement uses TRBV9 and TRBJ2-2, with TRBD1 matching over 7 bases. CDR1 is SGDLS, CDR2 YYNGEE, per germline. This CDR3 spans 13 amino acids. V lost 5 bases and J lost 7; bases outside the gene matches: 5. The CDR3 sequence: CASRRGLVGELFF. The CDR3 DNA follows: TGTGCCAGCAGAAGGGGGCTGGTCGGGGAGCTGTTTTTT.

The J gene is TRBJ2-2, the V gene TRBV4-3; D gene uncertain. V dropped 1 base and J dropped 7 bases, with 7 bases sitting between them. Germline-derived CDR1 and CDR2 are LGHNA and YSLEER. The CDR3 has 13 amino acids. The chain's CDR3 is CASSQVSLGELFF. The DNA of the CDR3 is TGCGCCAGCAGCCAAGTGAGTCTCGGGGAGCTGTTTTTT.

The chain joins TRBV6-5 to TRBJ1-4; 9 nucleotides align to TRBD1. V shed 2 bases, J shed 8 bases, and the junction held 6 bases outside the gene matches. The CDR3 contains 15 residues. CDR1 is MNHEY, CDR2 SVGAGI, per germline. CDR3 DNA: TGTGCCAGCAGTTACGGGGACAGGGTGATGGAAAAACTGTTTTTT. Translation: CASSYGDRVMEKLFF.

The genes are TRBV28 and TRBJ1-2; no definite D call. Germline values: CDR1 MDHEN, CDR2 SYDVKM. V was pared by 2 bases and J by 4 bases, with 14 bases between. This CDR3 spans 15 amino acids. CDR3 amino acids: CASSLVGEGTYGYTF. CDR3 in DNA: TGTGCCAGCAGTTTAGTCGGGGAGGGAACCTATGGCTACACCTTC.

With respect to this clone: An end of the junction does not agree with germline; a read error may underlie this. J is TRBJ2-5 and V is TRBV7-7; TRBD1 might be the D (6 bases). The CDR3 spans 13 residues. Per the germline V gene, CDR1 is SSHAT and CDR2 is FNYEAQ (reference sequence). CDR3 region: CASSYGTQETQYF. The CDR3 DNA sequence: TGTGCTAGCAGCTATGGGACACAAGAGACCCAGTACTTC.

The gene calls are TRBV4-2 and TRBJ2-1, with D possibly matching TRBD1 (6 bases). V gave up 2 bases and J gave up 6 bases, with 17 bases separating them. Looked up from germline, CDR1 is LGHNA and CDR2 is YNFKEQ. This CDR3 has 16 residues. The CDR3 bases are TGTGCCAGCAGCCAACTTACAGGGTTGCCCATCAATGAGCAGTTCTTC. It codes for CASSQLTGLPINEQFF.

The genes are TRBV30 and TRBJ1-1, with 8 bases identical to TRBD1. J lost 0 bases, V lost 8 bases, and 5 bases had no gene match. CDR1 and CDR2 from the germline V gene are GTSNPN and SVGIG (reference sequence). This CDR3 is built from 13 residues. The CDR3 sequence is CALQGVVNTEAFF. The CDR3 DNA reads TGTGCCCTACAGGGGGTGGTGAACACTGAAGCTTTCTTT.

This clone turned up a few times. CDR3 loop: CATYTSGGALGSYNEQFF. The CDR3 DNA reads as TGTGCCACGTATACTAGCGGGGGGGCCCTGGGCTCCTACAATGAGCAGTTCTTC. This chain joins TRBV10-3 and TRBJ2-1; 13 nucleotides align to TRBD2. The CDR3 is 18 amino acids. The trim removed 10 bases at V and 0 bases at J, leaving 12 bases unmatched. Germline V gene data show CDR1 as ENHRY and CDR2 as SYGVKD.

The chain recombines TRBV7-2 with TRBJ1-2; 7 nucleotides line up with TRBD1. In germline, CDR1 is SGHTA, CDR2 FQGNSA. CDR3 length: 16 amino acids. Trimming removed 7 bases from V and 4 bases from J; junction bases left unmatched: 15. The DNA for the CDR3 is TGTGCCAGCAACCCTGAGGGGGCGCGGGCGATCTATGGCTACACCTTC. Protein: CASNPEGARAIYGYTF.

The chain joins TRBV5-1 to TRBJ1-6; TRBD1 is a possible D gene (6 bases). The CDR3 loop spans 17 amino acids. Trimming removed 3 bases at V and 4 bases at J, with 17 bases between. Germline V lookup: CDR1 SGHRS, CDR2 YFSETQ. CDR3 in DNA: TGCGCCAGCAGCTCGCCACAGGGATCGGTTTATAATTCACCCCTCCACTTT. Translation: CASSSPQGSVYNSPLHF.

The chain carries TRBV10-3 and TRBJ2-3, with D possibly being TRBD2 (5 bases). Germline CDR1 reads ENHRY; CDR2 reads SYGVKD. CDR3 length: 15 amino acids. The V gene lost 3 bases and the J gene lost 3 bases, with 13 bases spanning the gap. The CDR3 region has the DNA TGTGCCATCAGTGAAGTAGGGAGCAAGACAGATACGCAGTATTTT. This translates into CAISEVGSKTDTQYF.

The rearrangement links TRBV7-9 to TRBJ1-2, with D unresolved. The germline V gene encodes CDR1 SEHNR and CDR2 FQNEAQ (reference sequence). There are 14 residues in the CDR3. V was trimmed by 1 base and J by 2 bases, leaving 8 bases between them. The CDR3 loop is CASSLVTENYGYTF. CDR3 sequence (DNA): TGTGCCAGCAGCTTAGTCACAGAAAACTATGGCTACACCTTC.

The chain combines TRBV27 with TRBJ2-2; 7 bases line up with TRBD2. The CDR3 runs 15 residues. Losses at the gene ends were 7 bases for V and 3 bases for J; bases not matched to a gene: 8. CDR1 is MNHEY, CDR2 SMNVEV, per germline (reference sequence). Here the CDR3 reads CASTVGGGYTGELFF. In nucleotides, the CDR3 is TGTGCCAGCACCGTGGGGGGAGGGTACACCGGGGAGCTGTTTTTT.

As DNA, the CDR3 is TGTGCCACCAGCAGCCAGGGAGGGGAAGGGGAAAAACTGTTTTTT. Translated, it gives CATSSQGGEGEKLFF. This chain links TRBV15 with TRBJ1-4, with D possibly TRBD1 on 5 matching bases. Trimming removed 3 bases from V and 8 bases from J, with 16 bases in between. Germline CDR1 reads LNHNV; CDR2 reads YYDKDF (reference sequence). This CDR3 has 15 residues. Filled out from reference TRBV15 and TRBJ1-4, the complete variable domain reads DAMVIQNPRYQVTQFGKPVTLSCSQTLNHNVMYWYQQKSSQAPKLLFHYYDKDFNNEADTPDNFQSRRPNTSFCFLDIRSPGLGDTAMYLCATSSQGGEGEKLFFGSGTQLSVL.

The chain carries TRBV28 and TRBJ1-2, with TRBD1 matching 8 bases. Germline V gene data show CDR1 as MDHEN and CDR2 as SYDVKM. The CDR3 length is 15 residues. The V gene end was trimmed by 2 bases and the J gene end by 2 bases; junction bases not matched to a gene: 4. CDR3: CASSLGRTGNYGYTF. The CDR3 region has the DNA TGTGCCAGCAGTTTAGGCCGGACAGGGAACTATGGCTACACCTTC.

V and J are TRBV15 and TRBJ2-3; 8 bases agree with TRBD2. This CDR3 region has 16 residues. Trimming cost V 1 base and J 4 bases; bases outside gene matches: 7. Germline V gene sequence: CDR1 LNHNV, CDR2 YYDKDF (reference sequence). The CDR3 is CATSRAPGGSADTQYF. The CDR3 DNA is TGTGCCACCAGCAGAGCCCCGGGAGGGTCGGCAGATACGCAGTATTTT.

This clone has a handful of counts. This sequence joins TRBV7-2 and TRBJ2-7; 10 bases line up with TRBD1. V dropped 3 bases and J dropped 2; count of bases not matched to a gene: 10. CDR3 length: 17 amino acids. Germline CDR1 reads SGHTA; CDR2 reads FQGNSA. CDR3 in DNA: TGTGCCAGCAGCTTTCAAATTGGTGGACAGGGGGCCTACGAGCAGTACTTC. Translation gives CASSFQIGGQGAYEQYF.

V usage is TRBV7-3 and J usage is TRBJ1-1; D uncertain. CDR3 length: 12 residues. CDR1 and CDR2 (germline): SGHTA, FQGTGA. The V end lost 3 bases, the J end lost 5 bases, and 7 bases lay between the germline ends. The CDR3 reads CASSFPGTEAFF. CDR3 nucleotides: TGTGCCAGCAGCTTCCCGGGGACTGAAGCTTTCTTT.

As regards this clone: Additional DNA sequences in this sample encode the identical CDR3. The CDR3 sequence: CASSVTSGGAVDEQFF. The CDR3 DNA reads TGTGCCAGCAGTGTTACTAGCGGGGGGGCCGTCGATGAGCAGTTCTTC. The chain has TRBV2 and TRBJ2-1; 13 nucleotides agree with TRBD2. CDR1 and CDR2 from the germline V gene are SNHLY and FYNNEI. The CDR3 has 16 residues. With V trimmed by 4 bases and J by 8 bases, 8 bases remained unmatched. Full variable domain (outside the CDR3, taken from reference TRBV2 and TRBJ2-1): EPEVTQTPSHQVTQMGQEVILRCVPISNHLYFYWYRQILGQKVEFLVSFYNNEISEKSEIFDDQFSVERPDGSNFTLKIRSTKLEDSAMYFCASSVTSGGAVDEQFFGPGTRLTVL.

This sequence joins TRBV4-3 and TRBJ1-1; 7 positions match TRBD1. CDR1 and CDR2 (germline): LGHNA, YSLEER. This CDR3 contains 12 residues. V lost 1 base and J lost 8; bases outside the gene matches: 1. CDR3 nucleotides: TGCGCCAGCAGCCAAGGACAGGGAGAAGCTTTCTTT. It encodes CASSQGQGEAFF.

The CDR3 reads CASSRGQVAEKLFF. CDR3 sequence (DNA): TGTGCCAGCAGCCGAGGACAGGTGGCTGAAAAACTGTTTTTT. The genes are TRBV5-5 and TRBJ1-4; 7 bases line up with TRBD1. CDR1 SGHKS and CDR2 YYEKEE come from the germline V gene (reference sequence). V lost 4 bases and J lost 7; bases outside the gene matches: 7. The CDR3 length is 14 residues.

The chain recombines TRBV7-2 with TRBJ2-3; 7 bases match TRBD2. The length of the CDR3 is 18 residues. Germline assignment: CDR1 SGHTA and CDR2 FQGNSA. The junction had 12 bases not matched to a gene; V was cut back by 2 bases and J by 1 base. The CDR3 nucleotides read TGTGCCAGCAGCTTATACCCTAAGCGGGATCTCGGCACAGATACGCAGTATTTT. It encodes CASSLYPKRDLGTDTQYF.

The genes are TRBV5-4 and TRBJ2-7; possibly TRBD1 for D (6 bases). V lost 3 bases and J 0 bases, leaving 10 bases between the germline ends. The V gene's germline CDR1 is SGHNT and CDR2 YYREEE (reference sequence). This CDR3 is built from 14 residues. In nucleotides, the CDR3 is TGTGCCAGCAGCTCAGGACAGAGCTCCTACGAGCAGTACTTC. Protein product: CASSSGQSSYEQYF.

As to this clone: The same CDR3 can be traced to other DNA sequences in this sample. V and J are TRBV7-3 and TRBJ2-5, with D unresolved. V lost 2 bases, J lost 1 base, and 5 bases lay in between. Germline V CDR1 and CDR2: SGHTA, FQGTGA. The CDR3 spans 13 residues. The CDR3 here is CASSLSGQETQYF. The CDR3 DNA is TGTGCCAGCAGCTTATCCGGCCAAGAGACCCAGTACTTC.

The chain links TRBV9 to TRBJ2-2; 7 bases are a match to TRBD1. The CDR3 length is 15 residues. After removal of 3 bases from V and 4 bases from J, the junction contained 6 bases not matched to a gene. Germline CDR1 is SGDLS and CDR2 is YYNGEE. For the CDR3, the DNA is TGTGCCAGCAGCGAGACGGGACAGTCCACCGGGGAGCTGTTTTTT. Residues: CASSETGQSTGELFF.

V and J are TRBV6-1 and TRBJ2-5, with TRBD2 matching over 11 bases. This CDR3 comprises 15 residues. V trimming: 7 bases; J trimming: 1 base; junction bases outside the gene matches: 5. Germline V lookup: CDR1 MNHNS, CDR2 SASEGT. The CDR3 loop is CASTLGTSGQETQYF. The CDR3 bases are TGTGCCAGCACTTTAGGGACTAGCGGCCAAGAGACCCAGTACTTC.

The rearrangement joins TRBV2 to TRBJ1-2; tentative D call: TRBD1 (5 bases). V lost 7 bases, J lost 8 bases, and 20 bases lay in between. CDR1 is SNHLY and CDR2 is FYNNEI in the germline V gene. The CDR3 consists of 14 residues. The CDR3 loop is CASTFFFQGKGYTF. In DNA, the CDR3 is TGTGCCAGCACCTTTTTTTTCCAGGGTAAAGGCTACACCTTC.